This T cell receptor beta chain was captured in a study of T-cell reconstitution after alpha-beta-depleted transplantation in children. V gave up 4 bases and J gave up 2 bases, with 18 bases separating them. The CDR3 is made up of 16 amino acids. Germline CDR1 WSHSY, CDR2 SAAADI. Study-level findings and limits: Surviving recipient T cells and thymic progenitors accounted for the high day-60 TCRbeta diversity observed in some patients. Several hundred expanded graft clones reportedly were the source of alpha-beta T cells about two months after transplant. By one year post-transplant, T-cell counts and diversity largely arose from T cells that were newly produced.

This clonotype was found a few times. Its antigen is not known. For TCRbeta, the library was prepared with unique molecular identifiers. TCRdb ran MiXCR on the PCR reads and lists one entry per CDR3 protein. This sample carries 700,000 to 950,000 distinct CDR3 sequences, around 17% of them seen once, and the ten largest clones take approximately 5%. This rearrangement joins TRBV10-2 to TRBJ2-7; tentative D call: TRBD2 (6 bases). Sequenced material: PBMCs, mostly from graft donor cells, taken 360 days after TCRalphabeta/CD19-depleted stem cell transplant. The origin of this receptor is a male patient younger than 18 who had a stem cell transplant for acute lymphoblastic leukemia, so the T cells may come from the graft donor. Written as DNA, the CDR3 is TGCGCCAGCAGTGGAGTCTATTCGGGAGCAACCTACGAGCAGTACTTC. This codes for CASSGVYSGATYEQYF.